This TCR beta chain was sequenced in a study of identical twins. Whole-study results and caveats: The study found weaker excess twin sharing in beta out-of-frame sequences. Out-of-frame sharing of TCR alpha in monozygotic twins was underestimated by models. Without tracking the same donors, conclusions rested on cross-sectional statistical analysis.

Germline-derived CDR1 and CDR2 are SGDLS and YYNGEE. V was shortened by 2 bases and J by 3 bases, with 12 bases between the two germline ends. CDR3 size: 15 residues. TCRdb reanalysed the 5' RACE reads using MiXCR and keeps one entry per CDR3 protein. In the table there are around 530,000 distinct CDR3 sequences, 13% to 15% of which are singletons. Points on this clonotype: Its target is not known.

The sample was also reused in another study, on yellow fever vaccine responses in identical twins.

The receptor comes from a woman between 18 and 29 years old in good health. The chain uses TRBV9 and TRBJ1-5, with unresolved D. Source material: CD4+ T cells sorted from blood. The CDR3 is CASSVSGTPNQPQHF. The CDR3 DNA reads TGTGCCAGCAGCGTCTCAGGAACGCCCAATCAGCCCCAGCATTTT. The whole variable domain, remainder taken from reference TRBV9 and TRBJ1-5, is DSGVTQTPKHLITATGQRVTLRCSPRSGDLSVYWYQQSLDQGLQFLIQYYNGEERAKGNILERFSAQQFPDLHSELNLSSLELGDSALYFCASSVSGTPNQPQHFGDGTRLSIL.